These T cell receptor beta chains were read from a single sample in a study of shared clonotypes between healthy human individuals. This table comes from immunoSEQ multiplex PCR, and its TCRdb copy is limited to in-frame clones, with some not included. The sample has roughly 640,000 clones, approximately 79% seen once. Sequencing was done on a sample of memory CD4+ T cells sorted from blood. The receptor source for this set is a woman aged 25 to 39 in good health. The CDR3 runs from the conserved cysteine through the conserved F or W. The D gene is left open where the match is weak.

>TRBJ2-1|NA|TRBV11-3
CASSLDQVYNEQFF
TGTGCCAGCAGCTTAGATCAGGTCTACAATGAGCAGTTCTTC
>TRBJ2-7|NA|TRBV5-1
CASREGIPTYEQYF
TGCGCCAGCAGGGAAGGGATTCCAACCTACGAGCAGTACTTC
>TRBJ2-6|TRBD1|TRBV28
CASTGTQGASFGANVLTF
TGTGCCAGCACAGGGACGCAGGGGGCCTCATTTGGGGCCAACGTCCTGACTTTC
>TRBJ2-5|NA|TRBV19
CASKYDSRNQETQYF
TGTGCCAGTAAATATGACAGCAGAAACCAAGAGACCCAGTACTTC
>TRBJ2-7|TRBD2|TRBV27
CASSPRRRGTYEQYF
TGTGCCAGCAGTCCTCGGCGGCGGGGGACCTACGAGCAGTACTTC
>TRBJ2-5|NA|TRBV5-1
CASNSGGWETQYF
TGCGCCAGCAACTCCGGAGGTTGGGAGACCCAGTACTTC
>TRBJ2-2|NA|TRBV6-1
CASSEVWRGTGELFF
TGTGCCAGCAGTGAAGTATGGAGGGGGACCGGGGAGCTGTTTTTT
>TRBJ2-7|NA|TRBV29-1
CSVELVTGGEQYF
TGCAGCGTTGAATTGGTCACAGGCGGCGAGCAGTACTTC
>TRBJ1-1|TRBD1|TRBV7-2
CASSLGGTANTEAFF
TGTGCCAGCAGCTTAGGTGGGACAGCGAACACTGAAGCTTTCTTT
>TRBJ2-3|NA|TRBV2
CASGPRGTDTQYF
TGTGCCAGTGGCCCCAGGGGCACAGATACGCAGTATTTT
>TRBJ2-7|TRBD1|TRBV28
CASSPGQTSYEQYF
TGTGCCAGCAGTCCGGGACAGACCTCCTACGAGCAGTACTTC
>TRBJ2-7|NA|TRBV5-4
CASSLAPAYEQYF
TGTGCCAGCAGCTTGGCCCCGGCCTACGAGCAGTACTTC
>TRBJ2-7|NA|TRBV28
CASSETEDEQYF
TGTGCCAGCTCCGAAACCGAAGACGAGCAGTACTTC
>TRBJ2-3|NA|TRBV5-1
CASSSGLTDTQYF
TGCGCCAGCAGCTCGGGCCTAACGGATACGCAGTATTTT
>TRBJ2-1|NA|TRBV28
CASSFVSSSYNEQFF
TGTGCCAGCAGTTTTGTCTCAAGCTCCTACAATGAGCAGTTCTTC
>TRBJ2-3|NA|TRBV5-1
CASSSGGSQIGTQYF
TGCGCCAGCAGCTCCGGGGGCTCCCAAATTGGTACGCAGTATTTT